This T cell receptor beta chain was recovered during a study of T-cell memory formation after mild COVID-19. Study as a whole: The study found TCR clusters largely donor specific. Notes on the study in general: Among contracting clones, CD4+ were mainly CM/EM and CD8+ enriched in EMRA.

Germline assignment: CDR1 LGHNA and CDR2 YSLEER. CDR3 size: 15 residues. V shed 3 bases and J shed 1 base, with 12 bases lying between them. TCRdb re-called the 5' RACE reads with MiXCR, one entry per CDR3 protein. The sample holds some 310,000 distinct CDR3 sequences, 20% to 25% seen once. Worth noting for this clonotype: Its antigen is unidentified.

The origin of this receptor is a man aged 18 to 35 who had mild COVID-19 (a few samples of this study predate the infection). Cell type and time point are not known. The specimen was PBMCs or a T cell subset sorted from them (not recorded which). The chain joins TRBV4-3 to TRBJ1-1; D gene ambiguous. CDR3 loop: CASSQAGITNTEAFF. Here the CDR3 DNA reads TGCGCCAGCAGCCAGGCCGGGATCACGAACACTGAAGCTTTCTTT.